Presented here are 5 T cell receptor beta chains from one specimen sequenced in a study of blood T cell repertoires in COVID-19. Measured with immunoSEQ multiplex PCR; TCRdb has only the in-frame clones, and not every one. Of 45,000 to 55,000 clones in the sample, roughly 85% were seen once. The sample taken for sequencing was peripheral blood. The receptors were sampled from a human donor in a cohort sampled during active COVID-19.

V and J are TRBV7-2 and TRBJ1-1; unclear D gene. The CDR3 is 14 amino acids. The germline V gene has CDR1 SGHTA and CDR2 FQGNSA. V lost 2 bases and J lost 1, with 8 bases in between. This CDR3 reads CASSLWAANTEAFF. Here the CDR3 DNA reads TGTGCCAGCAGCTTATGGGCAGCGAACACTGAAGCTTTCTTT.

The chain uses TRBV6-2 or TRBV6-3 and TRBJ2-2; 10 bases match TRBD1. V trimming: 0 bases; J trimming: 7 bases; junction bases outside the gene matches: 8. This CDR3 is built from 17 residues. Germline V gene lookup returns CDR1 MNHEY and CDR2 SVGEGT. CDR3 sequence reads: CASSYSRDRGVGGELFF. CDR3 bases: TGTGCCAGCAGTTACTCGCGGGACAGGGGCGTCGGCGGGGAGCTGTTTTTT.

This rearrangement joins TRBV7-2 to TRBJ2-3; TRBD2 agrees at 7 bases. Per the germline V gene, CDR1 is SGHTA and CDR2 is FQGNSA. The J segment lost 4 bases and the V segment lost 1 base, leaving 5 bases of the junction unmatched. The CDR3 has 15 amino acids. The CDR3 here is CASSLVAGVSDTQYF. The CDR3 region has the DNA TGTGCCAGCAGCTTAGTTGCGGGGGTCTCAGATACGCAGTATTTT. Combining the CDR3 with reference TRBV7-2 and TRBJ2-3 gives the whole variable domain GAGVSQSPSNKVTEKGKDVELRCDPISGHTALYWYRQSLGQGLEFLIYFQGNSAPDKSGLPSDRFSAERTGGSVSTLTIQRTQQEDSAVYLCASSLVAGVSDTQYFGPGTRLTVL.

The V gene is TRBV24-1, the J gene TRBJ2-1; 7 nucleotides line up with TRBD2. CDR1 KGHDR and CDR2 SFDVKD come from the germline V gene. With V trimmed by 6 bases and J by 7 bases, 8 bases remained unmatched. This CDR3 is 14 amino acids long. The CDR3 is CATSPRGGGNEQFF. CDR3 bases: TGTGCCACCAGTCCCCGTGGCGGGGGTAATGAGCAGTTCTTC.

The chain has TRBV7-8 and TRBJ2-2; 10 positions match TRBD1. This CDR3 region has 15 residues. V lost 5 bases and J lost 7; bases outside the gene matches: 7. Germline-derived CDR1 and CDR2 are SGHVS and FQNEAQ. The CDR3 loop is CASSRDRGSGGELFF. The DNA of the CDR3 is TGTGCCAGCAGCCGGGACAGGGGATCCGGCGGGGAGCTGTTTTTT.